The 7 T cell receptor beta chains in this list originate from one sample, sequenced in a study of shared clonotypes between healthy human individuals. Cells designated naive CD8 were CD45RO-negative and were positively selected for CCR7, with terminally differentiated effector memory CD45RA+ cells excluded. Profiled with immunoSEQ multiplex PCR; TCRdb holds only in-frame clones, not every one. Among more than 2 million clones listed, less than 95% were seen once. The sequenced sample consisted of naive CD8+ T cells sorted from blood. The source is a man aged 18-30 years in good health.

The CDR3, as DNA: TGTGCCAGCAGCCCGGCTGGGGGCACTGAAGCTTTCTTT. Protein sequence: CASSPAGGTEAFF. The gene calls are TRBV9 and TRBJ1-1; D is possibly TRBD1 (5 bases). Per the germline V gene, CDR1 is SGDLS and CDR2 is YYNGEE. This CDR3 is built from 13 residues. Trimming shortened V by 4 bases and J by 4 bases, and 11 bases separated the two germline ends.

The rearrangement uses TRBV6-5 and TRBJ1-1; no definite D call. CDR1 is MNHEY and CDR2 is SVGAGI in the germline V gene. V shed 6 bases and J shed 4 bases, with 15 bases lying between them. This CDR3 contains 14 residues. The CDR3 nucleotides read TGTGCCAGCAGGATAGGGATTAGTGGCACTGAAGCTTTCTTT. Amino acid sequence: CASRIGISGTEAFF.

As concerns this clone: The sample contains more than one DNA sequence encoding this CDR3. This rearrangement joins TRBV28 to TRBJ2-7; tentative D call: TRBD2 (7 bases). The germline V gene has CDR1 MDHEN and CDR2 SYDVKM. The CDR3 is made up of 15 amino acids. V was shortened by 2 bases and J by 2 bases, with 13 bases between the two germline ends. CDR3 coding DNA: TGTGCCAGCAGTTTAACGGGGGGCGCTCCCTACGAGCAGTACTTC. As protein: CASSLTGGAPYEQYF.

On this clone itself: Other DNA sequences in this specimen translate into the identical CDR3. The J gene is TRBJ1-6, the V gene TRBV4-1; TRBD1 matches at 8 bases. V trimming: 1 base; J trimming: 9 bases; junction bases outside the gene matches: 2. Per the germline V gene, CDR1 is MGHRA and CDR2 is YSYEKL. This CDR3 comprises 14 residues. This CDR3 reads CASSQAGGGSPLHF. The CDR3 bases are TGCGCCAGCAGCCAAGCAGGGGGCGGTTCACCCCTCCACTTT.

V is TRBV7-6 and J is TRBJ2-3; D is possibly TRBD1 (5 bases). Germline V gene sequence: CDR1 SGHVS, CDR2 FNYEAQ. Trimming shortened V by 2 bases and J by 3 bases, and 6 bases separated the two germline ends. The CDR3 consists of 13 residues. The DNA of the CDR3 is TGTGCCAGCAGCTTACAGGGAACAGATACGCAGTATTTT. Translation: CASSLQGTDTQYF.

The chain links TRBV25-1 to TRBJ1-4; D not resolved. Germline-derived CDR1 and CDR2 are MGHDK and SYGVNS. The CDR3 consists of 12 residues. Deletions cut 0 bases from V and 17 bases from J, with 13 bases between. CDR3 protein: CASSEYESTYFF. CDR3 nucleotide sequence: TGTGCCAGCAGTGAATATGAATCGACGTATTTTTTT.

V usage is TRBV10-3 and J usage is TRBJ2-1, with D perhaps TRBD2 (5 bases). Per the germline V gene, CDR1 is ENHRY and CDR2 is SYGVKD. CDR3 length: 14 amino acids. V dropped 0 bases and J dropped 15 bases, with 18 bases sitting between them. This CDR3 reads CAISESATLERLFF. The CDR3, as DNA: TGTGCCATCAGTGAGTCGGCGACGCTCGAGCGGTTGTTCTTC.